These 5 T cell receptor beta chains share one sample of origin, sequenced in a study of T cells after yellow fever vaccination. TCRdb reanalysed the 5' RACE reads using MiXCR and keeps one entry per CDR3 protein. This sample has hundreds of thousands of distinct CDR3 sequences, with around a fifth found just once. The specimen comprised PBMCs, sampled approximately 22 days after the first yellow fever vaccination. The receptors were gathered from a young man who received the YFV17D yellow fever vaccine.

The V and J genes are TRBV7-9 and TRBJ2-5; D ambiguous. Germline V gene data show CDR1 as SEHNR and CDR2 as FQNEAQ (reference sequence). The CDR3 runs to 13 residues. The V and J ends lost 7 bases and 5 bases respectively, with 14 bases between them. The CDR3: CASTLTLEETQYF. In DNA form, the CDR3 reads TGTGCCAGCACCCTAACCCTAGAGGAGACCCAGTACTTC.

This clonotype has a handful of counts. The rearrangement links TRBV7-9 to TRBJ2-1; 12 bases are a match to TRBD1. V shed 6 bases and J 6 bases; nucleotides not matched to a gene: 6. Germline CDR1 SEHNR, CDR2 FQNEAQ (reference sequence). This CDR3 has 15 residues. The CDR3 loop reads CASRTGTGGFNEQFF. CDR3 sequence (DNA): TGTGCCAGCAGAACCGGGACAGGGGGCTTCAATGAGCAGTTCTTC.

V is TRBV5-1 and J is TRBJ2-1; D perhaps matches TRBD1 (6 bases). V was shortened by 4 bases and J by 1 base, with 21 bases between the two germline ends. CDR3 size: 18 residues. Germline V CDR1 and CDR2: SGHRS, YFSETQ. The CDR3 nucleotides are TGCGCCAGCAGCCCAGGACAGAGCAGAGGACCTTCCTACAATGAGCAGTTCTTC. Amino acids: CASSPGQSRGPSYNEQFF.

CDR3 in amino acids: CSVWQGSNEQFF. CDR3 in DNA: TGCAGCGTTTGGCAGGGGAGTAATGAGCAGTTCTTC. The chain is built from TRBV29-1 and TRBJ2-1; D possibly corresponds to TRBD1 (6 bases). The CDR3 is 12 residues long. V was pared by 5 bases and J by 7 bases, with 12 bases between. CDR1 SQVTM and CDR2 ANQGSEA come from the germline V gene.

V usage is TRBV25-1 and J usage is TRBJ2-7; D possibly uses TRBD1 or TRBD2 (6 bases each). This CDR3 contains 14 residues. Between the trimmed V and J ends, which lost 10 bases and 1 base, there was a span of 17 bases. Germline V CDR1 and CDR2: MGHDK, SYGVNS. The DNA of the CDR3 is TGTGCCATCTCAGGGGCGGGGAATTCCTACGAGCAGTACTTC. Encoded protein: CAISGAGNSYEQYF.